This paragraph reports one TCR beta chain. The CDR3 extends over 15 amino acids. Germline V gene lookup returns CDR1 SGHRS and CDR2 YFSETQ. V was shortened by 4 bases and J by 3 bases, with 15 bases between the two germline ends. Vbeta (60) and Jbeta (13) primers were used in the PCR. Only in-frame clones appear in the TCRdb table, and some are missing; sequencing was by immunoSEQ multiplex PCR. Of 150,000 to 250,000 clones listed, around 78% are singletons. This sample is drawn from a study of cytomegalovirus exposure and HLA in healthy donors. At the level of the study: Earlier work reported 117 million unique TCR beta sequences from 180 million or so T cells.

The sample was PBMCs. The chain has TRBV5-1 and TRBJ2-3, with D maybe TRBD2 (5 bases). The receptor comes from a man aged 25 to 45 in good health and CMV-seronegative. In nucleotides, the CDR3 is TGCGCCAGCAGCCCCGTTGGCGGGTCGACAGATACGCAGTATTTT. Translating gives CASSPVGGSTDTQYF.